This TCR beta chain was captured in a study of long-term antiretroviral therapy in people with HIV. The overall study: Some samples came about a decade before the 2015 immediate-ART recommendation, and these were the earliest. Study findings and constraints: Pre-ART clonal expansions dominated every time point's repertoire. Blood dates from the mid-2000s to the late 2010s, possibly under older ART regimens. An increase in diversity followed ART, yet levels stayed below transplant donor controls.

Germline trimming cut 3 bases from V and 5 bases from J; bases unmatched to any gene: 8. The CDR3 length is 16 residues. Germline CDR1 and CDR2: SGDLS and YYNGEE. Comment on this clone: What it binds is not known.

They ran version v3.0 of the immunoSEQ assay at survey level. Produced via immunoSEQ multiplex PCR; TCRdb's table is partial and in-frame only. The profile shows 20,000 to 30,000 clones, more than 75% of them singletons. The clonotype was recovered from a man aged 25 to 45 with HIV. The chain employs TRBV9 and TRBJ2-5; TRBD2 aligns across 12 bases. Specimen: unsorted PBMCs, collected 4.4 years after starting antiretroviral therapy. The CDR3 coding sequence is TGTGCCAGCAGCGATAGACTAGCGGGAGTGGGTGAGACCCAGTACTTC. Encoded protein: CASSDRLAGVGETQYF.